This T cell receptor (beta chain) is from a study of OX40 agonist ivuxolimab in advanced cancers. Overall study findings and caveats: Partial responders at 0.1-3.0 mg/kg showed near-lowest clonal expansion.

With respect to this clone: Its specificity is not known.

Produced via immunoSEQ multiplex PCR; TCRdb's table is partial and in-frame only. The profile shows approximately 70,000 clones, roughly 89% of them singletons. Germline V gene lookup returns CDR1 SGHAT and CDR2 FQNNGV. V was cut by 1 base and J by 1 base, with 8 bases left in between. There are 15 residues in the CDR3. Drawing of blood for sampling happened at baseline, at cycle 4 day 1, and at cycle 7 day 1. The source of this sequence is an adult with an advanced solid tumor such as melanoma, head and neck, liver or kidney cancer. The rearrangement links TRBV11-2 to TRBJ2-4; unclear D gene. The input for sequencing was CD4+ or CD8+ T cells sorted from blood, taken in a trial of the OX40 agonist ivuxolimab. The CDR3 is CASSLGAAAKNIQYF. The CDR3 region has the DNA TGTGCCAGCAGCTTAGGGGCCGCGGCCAAAAACATTCAGTACTTC. Complete variable domain (other parts from reference TRBV11-2 and TRBJ2-4): EAGVAQSPRYKIIEKRQSVAFWCNPISGHATLYWYQQILGQGPKLLIQFQNNGVVDDSQLPKDRFSAERLKGVDSTLKIQPAKLEDSAVYLCASSLGAAAKNIQYFGAGTRLSVL.